These 3 T cell receptor beta chains share one sample of origin, sequenced in a study of blood T cell repertoires in COVID-19. This table comes from immunoSEQ multiplex PCR, and its TCRdb copy is limited to in-frame clones, with some not included. The table has about 380,000 clones, about 85% seen once; the top ten hold roughly 3.9%. The sequencing sample was made of peripheral blood. These receptor sequences come from a woman between 18 and 30 years old with acute or convalescent COVID-19.

This chain joins TRBV6-5 and TRBJ1-1; D gene unclear. There are 12 residues in the CDR3. Germline V lookup: CDR1 MNHEY, CDR2 SVGAGI. V lost 6 bases and J 3 bases, leaving 8 bases between the germline ends. The CDR3 DNA is TGTGCCAGCAGACACGGGGACACTGAAGCTTTCTTT. Translated: CASRHGDTEAFF.

The chain recombines TRBV19 with TRBJ2-1, with 8 nucleotides matching TRBD2. Germline assignment: CDR1 LNHDA and CDR2 SQIVND (reference sequence). CDR3 length: 13 amino acids. After removal of 10 bases from V and 8 bases from J, the junction contained 10 bases not matched to a gene. The CDR3, as DNA: TGTGCCACAATAGCGGGAAATAGGTATGAGCAGTTCTTC. It codes for CATIAGNRYEQFF.

The rearrangement links TRBV6-4 to TRBJ2-3, with unresolved D. V lost 0 bases, J lost 0 bases, and 7 bases lay in between. Germline assignment: CDR1 MRHNA and CDR2 SNTAGT. CDR3 size: 15 residues. The CDR3 bases are TGTGCCAGCAGTGACTCGTCAGCGAGCACAGATACGCAGTATTTT. Encoded protein: CASSDSSASTDTQYF.